Below are 9 T cell receptor beta chains sequenced from a single sample in a study of CD4+ T cells in melanoma. Method: immunoSEQ multiplex PCR; TCRdb's copy keeps in-frame clones and lacks some. The sample lists tens of thousands of clones, approximately 74% occurring once. The sample taken for sequencing was tumor tissue. These receptor sequences come from a human donor with melanoma.

V and J are TRBV5-1 and TRBJ2-3, with 10 bases lining up with TRBD2. With 6 bases clipped from V and 2 bases from J, the junction kept 6 bases outside the gene matches. Germline V gene lookup returns CDR1 SGHRS and CDR2 YFSETQ. The CDR3 runs to 15 residues. CDR3 DNA sequence: TGCGCCAGCACCCTGACTAGCGGGTTCACAGATACGCAGTATTTT. It is translated as CASTLTSGFTDTQYF.

The rearrangement joins TRBV27 to TRBJ2-5; no clear D. V dropped 0 bases and J dropped 3 bases, with 11 bases sitting between them. This CDR3 spans 15 amino acids. CDR1 and CDR2 (germline): MNHEY, SMNVEV (reference sequence). The chain's CDR3 is CASSLSGWKKETQYF. Here the CDR3 DNA reads TGTGCCAGCAGTTTATCTGGCTGGAAAAAAGAGACCCAGTACTTC.

V is TRBV19 and J is TRBJ1-2; D not resolved. V lost 7 bases and J lost 6, with 12 bases in between. The CDR3 consists of 12 residues. CDR1 LNHDA and CDR2 SQIVND come from the germline V gene (reference sequence). CDR3 protein: CASIAGRDGYTF. The CDR3 coding sequence is TGTGCCAGTATTGCGGGCCGGGATGGCTACACCTTC.

The J gene is TRBJ1-1, the V gene TRBV19, with 7 bases lining up with TRBD1. Per germline, CDR1 LNHDA and CDR2 SQIVND (reference sequence). After removal of 8 bases from V and 7 bases from J, the junction contained 13 bases not matched to a gene. CDR3 size: 14 residues. CDR3 amino acids: CASYRRDRVSEAFF. In nucleotides, the CDR3 is TGTGCCAGTTACCGCCGGGACAGAGTAAGTGAAGCTTTCTTT.

This chain connects TRBV4-3 to TRBJ1-1, with D hard to call. Germline assignment: CDR1 LGHNA and CDR2 YSLEER. The V gene lost 1 base and the J gene lost 2 bases, with 14 bases spanning the gap. CDR3 length equals 16 residues. DNA for the CDR3: TGCGCCAGCAGCCAAGTCTTCACCTCGGCTAACACTGAAGCTTTCTTT. It yields the protein CASSQVFTSANTEAFF.

The rearrangement joins TRBV27 to TRBJ1-2; tentative D call: TRBD1 (5 bases). The V gene lost 2 bases and the J gene lost 4 bases, with 14 bases spanning the gap. The germline V gene has CDR1 MNHEY and CDR2 SMNVEV (reference sequence). The CDR3 spans 15 residues. The CDR3 protein is CASSLGMDGGYGYTF. In DNA form, the CDR3 reads TGTGCCAGCAGTTTAGGGATGGATGGGGGCTATGGCTACACCTTC.

V is TRBV5-4 and J is TRBJ2-5; possible D gene TRBD2, 5 bases. CDR3 length: 14 residues. In germline, CDR1 is SGHNT, CDR2 YYREEE (reference sequence). Trimming shortened V by 6 bases and J by 3 bases, and 15 bases separated the two germline ends. The CDR3 loop is CASTIGLSKETQYF. The CDR3 DNA follows: TGTGCCAGCACCATCGGACTCTCGAAAGAGACCCAGTACTTC.

CDR3 sequence reads: CAISGRTYEQYF. The CDR3 bases are TGTGCCATCTCAGGTAGGACCTACGAGCAGTACTTC. The genes are TRBV10-3 and TRBJ2-7, with D uncertain. Germline CDR1 ENHRY, CDR2 SYGVKD. Trimming left V 8 bases short and J 2 bases short, with 10 bases between. The CDR3 is 12 amino acids.

V and J are TRBV6-4 and TRBJ2-2; D remains ambiguous. In germline, CDR1 is MRHNA, CDR2 SNTAGT. The CDR3 has 13 amino acids. The V end lost 4 bases, the J end lost 0 bases, and 3 bases lay between the germline ends. CDR3 coding DNA: TGTGCCAGCAGTGCCTCGAACACCGGGGAGCTGTTTTTT. Its translation: CASSASNTGELFF.